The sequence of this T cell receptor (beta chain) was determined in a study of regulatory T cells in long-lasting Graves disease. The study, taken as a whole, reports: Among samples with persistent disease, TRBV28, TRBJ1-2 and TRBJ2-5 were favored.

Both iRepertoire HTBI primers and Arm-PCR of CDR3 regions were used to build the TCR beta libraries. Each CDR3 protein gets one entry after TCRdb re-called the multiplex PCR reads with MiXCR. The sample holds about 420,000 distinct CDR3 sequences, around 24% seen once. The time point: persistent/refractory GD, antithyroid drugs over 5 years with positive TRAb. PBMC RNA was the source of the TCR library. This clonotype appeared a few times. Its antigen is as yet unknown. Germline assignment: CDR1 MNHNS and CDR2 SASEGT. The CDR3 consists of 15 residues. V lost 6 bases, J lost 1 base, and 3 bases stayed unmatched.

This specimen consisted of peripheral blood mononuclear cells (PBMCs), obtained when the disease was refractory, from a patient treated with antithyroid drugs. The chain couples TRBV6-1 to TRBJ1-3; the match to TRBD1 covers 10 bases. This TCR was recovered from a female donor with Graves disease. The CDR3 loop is CASSGQGVSGNTIYF. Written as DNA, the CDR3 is TGTGCCAGCAGCGGACAGGGGGTTTCTGGAAACACCATATATTTT.